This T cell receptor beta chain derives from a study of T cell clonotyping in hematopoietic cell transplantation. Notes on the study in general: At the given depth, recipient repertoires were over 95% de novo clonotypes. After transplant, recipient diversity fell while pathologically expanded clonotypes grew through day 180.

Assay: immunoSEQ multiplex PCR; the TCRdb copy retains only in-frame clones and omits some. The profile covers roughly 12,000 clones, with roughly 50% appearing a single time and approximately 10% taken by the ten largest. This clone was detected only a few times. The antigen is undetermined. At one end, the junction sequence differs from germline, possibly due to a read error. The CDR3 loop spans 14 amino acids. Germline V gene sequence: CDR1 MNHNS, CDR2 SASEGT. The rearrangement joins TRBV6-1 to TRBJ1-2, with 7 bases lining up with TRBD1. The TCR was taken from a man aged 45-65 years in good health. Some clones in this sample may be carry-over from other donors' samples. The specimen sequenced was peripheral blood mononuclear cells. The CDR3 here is CASSDSRTKTGTAF. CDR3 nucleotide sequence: TGTGCCAGCAGCGACTCCCGGACTAAGACAGGGACAGCCTTC.